A selection of T cell receptor beta chains follows, all from one sample in a study of cytomegalovirus exposure and HLA in healthy donors. Data came from immunoSEQ multiplex PCR; TCRdb stores just in-frame clones and leaves some out. The table lists about 180,000 clones, 84% of them singletons, with under 1.1% in the top ten. The sample comprised PBMCs. All receptors derive from a man aged 25 to 45 in good health and CMV-seronegative. The CDR3 runs from the conserved cysteine through the conserved F or W. The order of the fields is J gene, D gene, V gene, clone size, CDR3 protein, CDR3 DNA. The D gene is left open where the match is weak. Rows may omit the clone size; those that give it use once, few, many or a size class.

>TRBJ1-5|NA|TRBV29-1|NA
CSVGQPNQPQHF
TGCAGCGTTGGACAGCCTAATCAGCCCCAGCATTTT
>TRBJ1-4|NA|TRBV6-5|NA
CASRPGGLGEKLFF
TGTGCCAGCAGGCCGGGGGGCCTGGGGGAAAAACTGTTTTTT
>TRBJ2-7|TRBD1|TRBV19|NA
CASSIGGGPYEQYF
TGTGCCAGTAGTATAGGAGGGGGCCCCTACGAGCAGTACTTC
>TRBJ2-3|NA|TRBV28|NA
CASSLVGTDTQYF
TGTGCCAGCAGTTTAGTCGGCACAGATACGCAGTATTTT
>TRBJ2-5|TRBD2|TRBV2|NA
CASSRTSGGFQETQYF
TGTGCCAGCAGCCGCACTAGCGGGGGTTTCCAAGAGACCCAGTACTTC
>TRBJ2-3|TRBD2|TRBV6-5|NA
CASNPLAGGMYTQYF
TGTGCCAGCAACCCCCTAGCGGGGGGCATGTATACGCAGTATTTT
>TRBJ2-7|TRBD1|TRBV7-9|NA
CASSTRTGQYEQYF
TGTGCCAGCAGCACTCGGACAGGACAGTACGAGCAGTACTTC
>TRBJ2-7|TRBD1|TRBV5-1|NA
CASSGGQGPYEQYF
TGCGCCAGCAGCGGGGGACAGGGGCCCTACGAGCAGTACTTC
>TRBJ2-7|TRBD1|TRBV7-2|once
CASSQTGVGEQYF
TGTGCCAGCAGCCAGACAGGGGTCGGCGAGCAGTACTTC
>TRBJ1-1|NA|TRBV7-2|NA
CASSLGESGRTEAFF
TGTGCCAGCAGCTTAGGGGAGTCGGGAAGGACTGAAGCTTTCTTT